A single sample gave rise to the 25 T cell receptor beta chains below, sequenced in a study of blood T cell repertoires in COVID-19. Libraries were prepared by immunoSEQ multiplex PCR; TCRdb keeps only in-frame clonotypes and omits some of them. Of about 130,000 clones listed, approximately 74% are singletons. Sequences were obtained from peripheral blood. The receptors come from a man older than 75 with COVID-19, enrolled during active disease.

The chain couples TRBV2 to TRBJ2-4, with 8 positions matching TRBD2. The CDR3 has 13 amino acids. Germline V lookup: CDR1 SNHLY, CDR2 FYNNEI. The V gene end was trimmed by 7 bases and the J gene end by 6 bases; junction bases not matched to a gene: 5. CDR3 DNA: TGTGCCAGCAAGCGGGAGATCGGAAACATTCAGTACTTC. It is translated as CASKREIGNIQYF. Together with reference TRBV2 and TRBJ2-4, the CDR3 gives the full variable domain: EPEVTQTPSHQVTQMGQEVILRCVPISNHLYFYWYRQILGQKVEFLVSFYNNEISEKSEIFDDQFSVERPDGSNFTLKIRSTKLEDSAMYFCASKREIGNIQYFGAGTRLSVL.

CDR3 loop: CASSAGPHNEQFF. The CDR3 DNA follows: TGTGCCAGCAGCGCGGGACCACACAATGAGCAGTTCTTC. The V call is TRBV6-2 or TRBV6-3, the J call TRBJ2-1; perhaps TRBD2 as D (6 bases). V was clipped by 6 bases and J by 5 bases, with 11 bases between them. Looked up from germline, CDR1 is MNHEY and CDR2 is SVGEGT. There are 13 residues in the CDR3.

The rearrangement links TRBV6-5 to TRBJ2-7, with 7 positions matching TRBD1. The V and J ends lost 6 bases and 6 bases, in that order; junction bases with no gene match: 8. The CDR3 covers 13 residues. CDR1 MNHEY and CDR2 SVGAGI come from the germline V gene. The CDR3 is CASRTQGFAEQYF. Written as DNA, the CDR3 is TGTGCCAGCAGGACACAGGGGTTCGCCGAGCAGTACTTC.

A single count supports this clone. The chain joins TRBV5-4 to TRBJ2-3; 11 bases are shared with TRBD2. V shed 4 bases and J 0 bases; nucleotides not matched to a gene: 4. This CDR3 has 16 residues. The germline CDR1 and CDR2 sequences are SGHNT and YYREEE (reference sequence). CDR3 sequence reads: CASSLGTSGSTDTQYF. The CDR3 DNA reads TGTGCCAGCAGCCTTGGGACTAGCGGTAGCACAGATACGCAGTATTTT.

The J gene is TRBJ2-5, the V gene TRBV7-2, with D perhaps TRBD1 (6 bases). The germline V gene encodes CDR1 SGHTA and CDR2 FQGNSA. Trimming pared 3 bases from V and 1 base from J, leaving 9 bases between. The CDR3 is made up of 14 amino acids. The DNA for the CDR3 is TGTGCCAGCAGCTTTCAACAGGGCCAAGAGACCCAGTACTTC. Protein sequence: CASSFQQGQETQYF.

The chain has TRBV2 and TRBJ1-2; D gene ambiguous. Germline V CDR1 and CDR2: SNHLY, FYNNEI. V was pared by 10 bases and J by 4 bases, with 13 bases between. The CDR3 runs 12 residues. DNA for the CDR3: TGTGCCAAGGGAGTGTTTAGCTATGGCTACACCTTC. This codes for CAKGVFSYGYTF. The full variable domain, in which reference TRBV2 and TRBJ1-2 provide the parts outside the CDR3, is EPEVTQTPSHQVTQMGQEVILRCVPISNHLYFYWYRQILGQKVEFLVSFYNNEISEKSEIFDDQFSVERPDGSNFTLKIRSTKLEDSAMYFCAKGVFSYGYTFGSGTRLTVV.

This chain joins TRBV4-1 and TRBJ2-5; 9 nucleotides match TRBD2. Germline CDR1 is MGHRA and CDR2 is YSYEKL. The length of the CDR3 is 15 residues. With 0 bases clipped from V and 5 bases from J, the junction kept 4 bases outside the gene matches. CDR3 bases: TGCGCCAGCAGCCAAGATAACCTAGCGGGGGAGACCCAGTACTTC. Amino acid sequence: CASSQDNLAGETQYF.

The chain joins TRBV7-2 to TRBJ2-7; 7 bases fit TRBD2. Germline V lookup: CDR1 SGHTA, CDR2 FQGNSA. With 3 bases clipped from V and 0 bases from J, the junction kept 5 bases outside the gene matches. The CDR3 is 15 residues long. CDR3 residues: CASSLWGGFSYEQYF. The CDR3 DNA reads as TGTGCCAGCAGCTTGTGGGGGGGATTCTCCTACGAGCAGTACTTC.

This clone has only one observation. Additional DNA sequences in this sample encode the identical CDR3. V is TRBV6-5 and J is TRBJ1-5; TRBD1 agrees at 9 bases. Per germline, CDR1 MNHEY and CDR2 SVGAGI. This CDR3 is built from 14 residues. J was trimmed by 4 bases and V by 6 bases; bases with no gene match: 4. The CDR3, as DNA: TGTGCCAGCAGCACGGGACAGGGTAATCAGCCCCAGCATTTT. This gives the protein CASSTGQGNQPQHF.

In this sample, this clone turned up once. The chain uses TRBV5-4 and TRBJ2-7; D is perhaps TRBD1 (6 bases). Looked up from germline, CDR1 is SGHNT and CDR2 is YYREEE (reference sequence). V lost 2 bases and J 3 bases, leaving 12 bases between the germline ends. The length of the CDR3 is 14 residues. The CDR3 is CASSLQGNGYEQYF. CDR3 in DNA: TGTGCCAGCAGCTTACAGGGAAACGGCTACGAGCAGTACTTC.

This clone was detected only once. The chain has TRBV28 and TRBJ2-5; D is ambiguous. CDR1 is MDHEN and CDR2 is SYDVKM in the germline V gene. This CDR3 region has 14 residues. Trimming cost V 5 bases and J 4 bases, with 14 bases left between them. The CDR3 here is CASSVTVPGETQYF. CDR3 DNA sequence: TGTGCCAGCAGTGTCACGGTACCGGGAGAGACCCAGTACTTC.

In this sample, this clone turned up a few times. J is TRBJ2-7 and V is TRBV4-1, with D perhaps TRBD1 (7 bases). The germline CDR1 and CDR2 sequences are MGHRA and YSYEKL. CDR3 length equals 14 residues. The ends were cut back, 1 base at V and 3 bases at J, with 10 bases in the middle. CDR3 in amino acids: CASSQARGDYEQYF. The CDR3 DNA is TGCGCCAGCAGCCAAGCCAGGGGGGACTACGAGCAGTACTTC.

The genes are TRBV7-9 and TRBJ2-7, with TRBD1 identical over 9 bases. This CDR3 region has 14 residues. CDR1 is SEHNR and CDR2 is FQNEAQ in the germline V gene (reference sequence). The V gene end was trimmed by 6 bases and the J gene end by 2 bases; junction bases not matched to a gene: 5. The CDR3, as DNA: TGTGCCAGCAGACGGACAGGGGATCCCTACGAGCAGTACTTC. As protein: CASRRTGDPYEQYF.

The chain carries TRBV9 and TRBJ1-1; a weak D match, TRBD1 (6 bases). The CDR3 totals 14 residues. Looked up from germline, CDR1 is SGDLS and CDR2 is YYNGEE. The V and J ends lost 5 bases and 0 bases respectively, with 11 bases between them. The CDR3 coding sequence is TGTGCCAGCAGTATGGACAGCCTGAACACTGAAGCTTTCTTT. Translating it yields CASSMDSLNTEAFF.

This clone has just one count. CDR3 sequence: CASSESVTDTQYF. CDR3 nucleotide sequence: TGTGCCAGCAGTGAGTCGGTAACAGATACGCAGTATTTT. The V call is TRBV25-1, the J call TRBJ2-3; D is uncertain. The CDR3 contains 13 residues. Germline values: CDR1 MGHDK, CDR2 SYGVNS. V gave up 3 bases and J gave up 3 bases, with 7 bases separating them.

The rearrangement links TRBV7-9 to TRBJ1-3, with D unclear. Germline V gene data show CDR1 as SEHNR and CDR2 as FQNEAQ (reference sequence). The CDR3 covers 15 residues. Trimming removed 11 bases at V and 0 bases at J, with 17 bases between. The CDR3 DNA is TGTGCCTCCGCCCCCGACACCGGCTCTGGAAACACCATATATTTT. This translates into CASAPDTGSGNTIYF.

V usage is TRBV11-2 and J usage is TRBJ1-2, with a tentative D call TRBD1 (6 bases). Per the germline V gene, CDR1 is SGHAT and CDR2 is FQNNGV. The length of the CDR3 is 14 residues. V lost 6 bases and J lost 3, with 14 bases in between. The CDR3 loop reads CASRHRTGYYGYTF. The CDR3 DNA reads as TGTGCCAGCAGACACCGAACAGGGTACTATGGCTACACCTTC.

The V call is TRBV25-1, the J call TRBJ2-7; D call uncertain. V lost 5 bases and J lost 3, with 14 bases in between. This CDR3 contains 14 residues. Germline V gene lookup returns CDR1 MGHDK and CDR2 SYGVNS. As DNA, the CDR3 is TGTGCCAGCAGTCAGCGACCCAACGGCTACGAGCAGTACTTC. Translation gives CASSQRPNGYEQYF.

This clone came up a few times. The rearrangement uses TRBV7-9 and TRBJ2-1, with TRBD2 matching 10 bases. The J segment lost 2 bases and the V segment lost 5 bases, leaving 18 bases of the junction unmatched. The germline V gene encodes CDR1 SEHNR and CDR2 FQNEAQ (reference sequence). This CDR3 spans 20 amino acids. This CDR3 reads CASSMPGLALHTETYNEQFF. In nucleotides, the CDR3 is TGTGCCAGCAGCATGCCGGGACTAGCGTTACACACGGAGACCTACAATGAGCAGTTCTTC.

The chain links TRBV6-5 to TRBJ1-2; TRBD1 might be the D (5 bases). The length of the CDR3 is 13 residues. Germline V CDR1 and CDR2: MNHEY, SVGAGI. V was pared by 5 bases and J by 8 bases, with 15 bases between. CDR3 sequence (DNA): TGTGCCAGCAGTACGGACATTTCGAGGGGCTACACCTTC. Protein sequence: CASSTDISRGYTF.

In its sample, this clone was seen once. The chain is built from TRBV7-9 and TRBJ2-1, with D perhaps TRBD1 (6 bases). The CDR3 totals 15 residues. CDR1 is SEHNR and CDR2 is FQNEAQ in the germline V gene (reference sequence). The V end was cut by 5 bases, the J end by 2 bases, with 13 bases between. CDR3 nucleotides: TGTGCCAGCAGCACCTATGGGGGCGCCTACAATGAGCAGTTCTTC. Amino acids: CASSTYGGAYNEQFF.

In this sample, this clone turned up once. The V and J genes are TRBV7-2 and TRBJ2-1; 9 bases match TRBD1. V shed 5 bases and J 3 bases; nucleotides not matched to a gene: 5. CDR1 and CDR2 (germline): SGHTA, FQGNSA. The CDR3 totals 15 residues. Here the CDR3 reads CASSRPGQGYNEQFF. The CDR3, as DNA: TGTGCCAGCAGCCGTCCGGGACAGGGCTACAATGAGCAGTTCTTC. Combining the CDR3 with reference TRBV7-2 and TRBJ2-1 gives the whole variable domain GAGVSQSPSNKVTEKGKDVELRCDPISGHTALYWYRQSLGQGLEFLIYFQGNSAPDKSGLPSDRFSAERTGGSVSTLTIQRTQQEDSAVYLCASSRPGQGYNEQFFGPGTRLTVL.

The V and J genes are TRBV9 and TRBJ1-1; 7 bases agree with TRBD1. From germline, CDR1 is SGDLS and CDR2 YYNGEE. V lost 4 bases to trimming and J lost 4 bases; unmatched junction nucleotides: 10. The CDR3 contains 15 residues. The CDR3 DNA is TGTGCCAGCAGCTCAATCTTACAGGGGCGCACTGAAGCTTTCTTT. This translates into CASSSILQGRTEAFF.

The chain is built from TRBV2 and TRBJ1-2, with D tentatively TRBD1 (6 bases). CDR1 is SNHLY and CDR2 is FYNNEI in the germline V gene. V lost 7 bases and J lost 4, with 16 bases in between. The CDR3 sequence is 14 residues long. The CDR3 here is CASTGDNYIYGYTF. CDR3 DNA: TGTGCCAGCACCGGGGACAACTATATCTATGGCTACACCTTC. The variable domain in full, with the rest retrieved from reference TRBV2 and TRBJ1-2, is EPEVTQTPSHQVTQMGQEVILRCVPISNHLYFYWYRQILGQKVEFLVSFYNNEISEKSEIFDDQFSVERPDGSNFTLKIRSTKLEDSAMYFCASTGDNYIYGYTFGSGTRLTVV.

This chain uses TRBV5-6 with TRBJ1-2; tentative D call: TRBD1 (5 bases). Germline lookup yields CDR1 SGHDT and CDR2 YYEEEE. The CDR3 has 15 residues. The ends were cut back, 6 bases at V and 4 bases at J, with 19 bases in the middle. In DNA form, the CDR3 reads TGTGCCAGCAATGAAGGCCTCCGGCAGGGCTATGGCTACACCTTC. Translation gives CASNEGLRQGYGYTF. The whole variable domain, filled in from reference TRBV5-6 and TRBJ1-2, reads DAGVTQSPTHLIKTRGQQVTLRCSPKSGHDTVSWYQQALGQGPQFIFQYYEEEERQRGNFPDRFSGHQFPNYSSELNVNALLLGDSALYLCASNEGLRQGYGYTFGSGTRLTVV.